This T cell receptor (beta chain) was identified in a study of shared clonotypes between healthy human individuals. Study conclusions and caveats: What limited the represented genetic and exposure-history diversity was the small number of donors.

A remark on this clone: Its specificity is unknown.

CDR3 length: 15 residues. The germline CDR1 and CDR2 sequences are SGHTA and FQGNSA. Trimming shortened V by 4 bases and J by 4 bases, and 16 bases separated the two germline ends. Original data processing: As immunoSEQ supplied junction-only sequences (without quality scores), filtering differed. Generated by immunoSEQ multiplex PCR, the TCRdb table keeps only in-frame clones and is missing some. V and J calls plus clone size are reproduced from that table; the DNA served to infer D and trimming. The data show 2 million to 3 million clones, 80% to 95% seen once. V is TRBV7-2 and J is TRBJ1-1; D gene unclear. Sequencing was done on a sample of naive CD4+ T cells from PBMCs. Subset reported: CD45RA+ positively selected. The receptor's source is a man aged 18 to 30 in good health. Some clones in this sample may be carry-over from other donors' samples. The CDR3 reads CASSWPPGRGTEAFF. Written as DNA, the CDR3 is TGTGCCAGCAGCTGGCCCCCGGGGAGAGGCACTGAAGCTTTCTTT.